Following are 21 T cell receptor beta chains from one sample sequenced in a study of blood T cells in healthy people across ages. A second PCR of about 7 to 12 cycles used a sample-barcoded 5' primer and a J-beta primer mix. From the 5' RACE reads, TCRdb called clonotypes with MiXCR, one entry per CDR3 protein. The sample includes about 1.1 million distinct CDR3 sequences, under 40% of them seen just once. The sample comprised blood. These receptors originate from a man younger than 35 in good health.

In this sample, this clonotype turned up a few times. The V and J genes are TRBV6-2 or TRBV6-3 and TRBJ2-5; weak D call: TRBD2 (6 bases). V lost 2 bases, J lost 1 base, and 14 bases lay in between. Germline assignment: CDR1 MNHEY and CDR2 SVGEGT. This CDR3 has 16 amino acids. This chain's CDR3 is CASSYLSGAFQETQYF. In DNA form, the CDR3 reads TGTGCCAGCAGTTACCTTAGCGGCGCCTTCCAAGAGACCCAGTACTTC.

This chain links TRBV4-3 with TRBJ1-2; possible D gene TRBD1, 5 bases. V dropped 0 bases and J dropped 8 bases, with 16 bases sitting between them. The CDR3 has 15 residues. The germline CDR1 and CDR2 sequences are LGHNA and YSLEER. This chain's CDR3 is CASSQDQGSRTGYTF. Written as DNA, the CDR3 is TGCGCCAGCAGCCAAGATCAGGGCTCCCGGACGGGCTACACCTTC.

CDR3 protein: CASRRLKVLSYEQYF. In DNA form, the CDR3 reads TGTGCCAGTCGAAGACTAAAGGTACTGTCCTACGAGCAGTACTTC. The chain couples TRBV9 to TRBJ2-7; a possible D gene is TRBD2 (5 bases). Trimming took off 8 bases at V and 1 base at J, with 19 bases between the two ends. This CDR3 region has 15 residues. Germline CDR1 reads SGDLS; CDR2 reads YYNGEE.

The chain links TRBV4-1 to TRBJ1-5; 8 bases match TRBD1. V dropped 2 bases and J dropped 1; count of bases not matched to a gene: 4. The CDR3 length is 16 residues. CDR1 and CDR2 from the germline V gene are MGHRA and YSYEKL. CDR3 nucleotide sequence: TGCGCCAGCAGCCAACCAGGGGGCGGAAGCAATCAGCCCCAGCATTTT. The encoded protein is CASSQPGGGSNQPQHF.

The genes are TRBV20-1 and TRBJ2-3, with D maybe TRBD2 (7 bases). CDR3 size: 14 residues. Trimming left V 8 bases short and J 2 bases short, with 17 bases between. Germline-derived CDR1 and CDR2 are DFQATT and SNEGSKA (reference sequence). This CDR3 is CSTVRGPLTDTQYF. CDR3 coding DNA: TGCAGTACCGTGCGGGGGCCTCTCACAGATACGCAGTATTTT.

The table lists this clonotype with a few counts. The chain carries TRBV7-2 and TRBJ2-1; 14 bases match TRBD2. The CDR3 is made up of 20 amino acids. CDR1 and CDR2 (germline): SGHTA, FQGNSA. J lost 0 bases, V lost 4 bases, and 11 bases had no gene match. For the CDR3, the DNA is TGTGCCAGCAGCTCCAACACGGGACTAGCGGGGGCCACCTCCTACAATGAGCAGTTCTTC. This codes for CASSSNTGLAGATSYNEQFF.

The V call is TRBV7-9, the J call TRBJ2-3; possible D gene TRBD2, 6 bases. This CDR3 region has 12 residues. In germline, CDR1 is SEHNR, CDR2 FQNEAQ (reference sequence). The V end lost 1 base, the J end lost 10 bases, and 9 bases lay between the germline ends. In nucleotides, the CDR3 is TGTGCCAGCAGCTTAGATGCGGGGCCGCAGTATTTT. Amino acid sequence: CASSLDAGPQYF.

This clonotype was seen more than once but under ten times. The V gene is TRBV24-1, the J gene TRBJ1-2; no clear D gene. V was cut by 5 bases and J by 10 bases, with 16 bases left in between. The CDR3 loop spans 13 amino acids. The germline gives CDR1 KGHDR, CDR2 SFDVKD. The CDR3 loop reads CATSATRNVNYTF. The CDR3 DNA follows: TGTGCCACCAGTGCTACTCGTAATGTGAACTACACCTTC.

The V gene is TRBV6-2 or TRBV6-3, the J gene TRBJ2-4, with D perhaps TRBD1 (6 bases). Germline loops: CDR1 MNHEY, CDR2 SVGEGT. The CDR3 runs to 12 residues. Trimming shortened V by 5 bases and J by 8 bases, and 10 bases separated the two germline ends. The CDR3 loop is CASSTGTDIQYF. In DNA form, the CDR3 reads TGTGCCAGCAGTACAGGGACCGACATTCAGTACTTC.

The chain recombines TRBV7-2 with TRBJ1-1; D ambiguous. The CDR3 is made up of 12 amino acids. Germline CDR1 SGHTA, CDR2 FQGNSA. V gave up 5 bases and J gave up 7 bases, with 11 bases separating them. The CDR3 spells CASSHTPREAFF. Here the CDR3 DNA reads TGTGCCAGCAGCCATACCCCTCGTGAAGCTTTCTTT. Full variable domain (remainder filled in from reference TRBV7-2 and TRBJ1-1): GAGVSQSPSNKVTEKGKDVELRCDPISGHTALYWYRQSLGQGLEFLIYFQGNSAPDKSGLPSDRFSAERTGGSVSTLTIQRTQQEDSAVYLCASSHTPREAFFGQGTRLTVV.

The gene calls are TRBV6-5 and TRBJ2-2; D is undetermined. This CDR3 contains 13 residues. Per the germline V gene, CDR1 is MNHEY and CDR2 is SVGAGI. Trimming shortened V by 6 bases and J by 8 bases, and 13 bases separated the two germline ends. The CDR3 is CASRPAPRGELFF. CDR3 nucleotide sequence: TGTGCCAGCAGACCAGCCCCTAGGGGGGAGCTGTTTTTT.

This clonotype was seen a handful of times. The V call is TRBV20-1, the J call TRBJ2-4; tentative D call: TRBD2 (5 bases). The end of the DNA is better explained by TRBJ2-5, so the J call may be wrong. Per germline, CDR1 DFQATT and CDR2 SNEGSKA (reference sequence). The length of the CDR3 is 13 residues. CDR3: CSARVPGEETQYF. As DNA, the CDR3 is TGCAGTGCTAGAGTCCCCGGGGAAGAGACCCAGTACTTC.

This clonotype was recorded a few times. This chain links TRBV9 with TRBJ2-3; D gene uncertain. This CDR3 contains 14 residues. The germline V gene encodes CDR1 SGDLS and CDR2 YYNGEE. The ends were cut back, 0 bases at V and 1 base at J, with 6 bases in the middle. The CDR3 nucleotides read TGTGCCAGCAGCGTAGATCCCCGCACAGATACGCAGTATTTT. Its protein product is CASSVDPRTDTQYF. The entire variable domain, with the rest obtained from reference TRBV9 and TRBJ2-3, is as follows: DSGVTQTPKHLITATGQRVTLRCSPRSGDLSVYWYQQSLDQGLQFLIQYYNGEERAKGNILERFSAQQFPDLHSELNLSSLELGDSALYFCASSVDPRTDTQYFGPGTRLTVL.

This chain connects TRBV3-1 to TRBJ1-2; D gene uncertain. Trimming shortened V by 4 bases and J by 6 bases, and 9 bases separated the two germline ends. CDR1 and CDR2 from the germline V gene are LGHDT and YNNKEL (reference sequence). The length of the CDR3 is 12 residues. The DNA for the CDR3 is TGTGCCAGCAGCCGACTATCGGATGGCTACACCTTC. Translated: CASSRLSDGYTF.

The rearrangement links TRBV30 to TRBJ2-2, with 9 bases lining up with TRBD1. CDR3 length equals 11 residues. Trimming removed 8 bases from V and 6 bases from J; junction bases left unmatched: 1. Per germline, CDR1 GTSNPN and CDR2 SVGIG (reference sequence). CDR3 coding DNA: TGTGCCGGGACAGGGTCCGGGGAGCTGTTTTTT. This translates into CAGTGSGELFF.

This rearrangement joins TRBV7-9 to TRBJ1-5; D perhaps matches TRBD1 (5 bases). Germline V gene sequence: CDR1 SEHNR, CDR2 FQNEAQ (reference sequence). The CDR3 contains 14 residues. The V end was cut by 4 bases, the J end by 5 bases, with 12 bases between. DNA for the CDR3: TGTGCCAGCAGCTCGGGGGGTGTAGATCAGCCCCAGCATTTT. Protein: CASSSGGVDQPQHF.

This clonotype appeared a few times. The chain joins TRBV6-2 or TRBV6-3 to TRBJ2-7; perhaps TRBD1 as D (5 bases). The germline V gene has CDR1 MNHEY and CDR2 SVGEGT. CDR3 length equals 14 residues. Trimming removed 5 bases from V and 3 bases from J, with 14 bases in between. CDR3 bases: TGTGCCAGCAGTGACAACAGGCCCCTCTACGAGCAGTACTTC. Its translation: CASSDNRPLYEQYF.

This chain uses TRBV9 with TRBJ2-1, with D hard to call. Trimming stripped 4 bases from V and 1 base from J, with 12 bases between. The CDR3 is 15 residues long. Germline assignment: CDR1 SGDLS and CDR2 YYNGEE. This CDR3 reads CASSPRLNSYNEQFF. As DNA, the CDR3 is TGTGCCAGCAGCCCTCGACTGAATTCCTACAATGAGCAGTTCTTC.

This clonotype was seen only once. The chain links TRBV6-2 or TRBV6-3 to TRBJ1-2; TRBD1 is a possible D gene (5 bases). This CDR3 has 13 amino acids. CDR1 is MNHEY, CDR2 SVGEGT, per germline. Deletions cut 6 bases from V and 8 bases from J, with 16 bases between. The CDR3 sequence: CASRQPGTGGYTF. The CDR3 region has the DNA TGTGCCAGCAGACAACCCGGGACCGGGGGCTACACCTTC.

This clonotype was counted ten times or more. The V call is TRBV20-1, the J call TRBJ2-1; a weak D match, TRBD2 (5 bases). Trimming took off 4 bases at V and 7 bases at J, with 17 bases between the two ends. Germline V CDR1 and CDR2: DFQATT, SNEGSKA (reference sequence). This CDR3 has 14 residues. In DNA, the CDR3 is TGCAGTGCTATCGCGGGTAGTGATTGGAATGAGCAGTTCTTC. Amino acid sequence: CSAIAGSDWNEQFF.

Notes on this clonotype: The junction departs from the called germline gene at one end, perhaps through a read error. The chain links TRBV4-2 to TRBJ2-7; D gene ambiguous. Germline CDR1 LGHNA, CDR2 YNFKEQ. This CDR3 contains 12 residues. The chain's CDR3 is CACSQGSYEQYF. Here the CDR3 DNA reads TGTGCCTGCAGCCAAGGCTCCTACGAGCAGTACTTC.